A selection of T cell receptor beta chains follows, all from one sample in a study of blood T cells in healthy people across ages. A single record per CDR3 protein comes from TCRdb applying MiXCR to the 5' RACE reads. The sample lists approximately 1.5 million distinct CDR3 sequences, 35% to 45% occurring once. The sequencing input was blood. The receptor source for this set is a woman aged 18-29 years in good health. The CDR3 runs from the conserved cysteine through the conserved F or W. The D gene is left open where the match is weak. Clone size is not always given. Where it is, it says once, few, many or a class for expanded clones.

V	size	J	D	DNA	CDR3
TRBV4-1	few	TRBJ2-7	-	TGCGCCAGCAGCCAAGGGATGCGGTGGTACTTC	CASSQGMRWYF
TRBV4-1	-	TRBJ1-5	-	TGCGCCAGCAGCCAAGAATCCCTTCAGCCCCAGCATTTT	CASSQESLQPQHF
TRBV12-3/TRBV12-4	few	TRBJ1-1	-	TGTGCCAGCAGTTTGTGGGGGGTCGGTGCTTTCTTT	CASSLWGVGAFF
TRBV3-1	-	TRBJ1-6	-	TGTGCCAGCAGCCAAATGGTATCCCACAGCTATAATTCACCCCTCCACTTT	CASSQMVSHSYNSPLHF
TRBV10-3	-	TRBJ1-5	-	TGTGCCATCAGTGAGGGGCAGGGAGGGATGCAGCCCCAGCATTTT	CAISEGQGGMQPQHF
TRBV15	-	TRBJ1-2	TRBD1	TGTGCCACCAGCAGAGCGGACAGGGCGTTCTATGGCTACACCTTC	CATSRADRAFYGYTF
TRBV28	-	TRBJ1-1	-	TGTGCCAGCAGCCGACCAAACAGGGCTCCAATGAACACTGAAGCTTTCTTT	CASSRPNRAPMNTEAFF
TRBV5-6	-	TRBJ1-1	-	TGTGCCAGCAGCTACGACAACACTGAAGCTTTCTTT	CASSYDNTEAFF
TRBV11-3	few	TRBJ2-5	-	TGTGCCAGCAGCTCACGCGAGGGAACAGAACAAGAGACCCAGTACTTC	CASSSREGTEQETQYF
TRBV20-1	once	TRBJ2-7	-	TGCAGTGCTAGAGTTGGGGGGGCCTCCTACGAGCAGTACTTC	CSARVGGASYEQYF
TRBV19	-	TRBJ1-2	-	TGTGCCAGTACGCCAGGGGCCTATGGCTACACCTTC	CASTPGAYGYTF
TRBV11-2	-	TRBJ2-4	TRBD1	TGTGCCAGCAGCATCTCGACAGGGGGAATGTTTTACGAGCAGTACTTT	CASSISTGGMFYEQYF
TRBV7-3	few	TRBJ2-2	-	TGTGCCAGCAGCTTAATGGGGAACACCGGGGAGCTGTTTTTT	CASSLMGNTGELFF
TRBV15	few	TRBJ2-5	-	TGTGCCACCAGCAGAGCGGCGGAGACCCAGTACTTC	CATSRAAETQYF
TRBV29-1	-	TRBJ2-4	-	TGCAGCGTCGCCATTCGCAGGGCTTCGGCCAAAAACATTCAGTACTTC	CSVAIRRASAKNIQYF
TRBV20-1	-	TRBJ2-1	TRBD1	TGCAGTGCTAGTACAACAGGGGGGTACAATGAGCAGTTCTTC	CSASTTGGYNEQFF
TRBV20-1	-	TRBJ2-1	TRBD2	TGCAGTGCTAGAGATGACGACGGGGGGGGGTTCTATGAGCAGTTCTTC	CSARDDDGGGFYEQFF
TRBV12-3/TRBV12-4	few	TRBJ2-3	TRBD2	TGTGCCAGCAGTTTCCTAGCGGGAGGTTCCCGCACAGATACGCAGTATTTT	CASSFLAGGSRTDTQYF
TRBV25-1	-	TRBJ2-1	-	TGTGCCAGCAGTTCCCCGGGACCCCCCTACAATGAGCAGTTCTTC	CASSSPGPPYNEQFF
TRBV20-1	few	TRBJ2-1	-	TGCAGTGCTTCGAAGGGGGGTAGTGAGCAGTTCTTC	CSASKGGSEQFF
TRBV18	-	TRBJ1-1	TRBD1	TGTGCCAGCTCACCACAGGGGGCTTACACTGAAGCTTTCTTT	CASSPQGAYTEAFF
TRBV20-1	-	TRBJ2-7	-	TGCAGTGCTCCCAGGGAAGGATACGAGCAGTACTTC	CSAPREGYEQYF
TRBV20-1	-	TRBJ1-6	-	TGCAGTGCTAAAGGGGACATATTTTCACCCCTCCACTTT	CSAKGDIFSPLHF
TRBV28	-	TRBJ2-1	TRBD2	TGTGCCACAACATCCCGACTAGCGGGAGCCGAGCAGTTCTTC	CATTSRLAGAEQFF
TRBV30	-	TRBJ1-1	TRBD1	TGTGCCTGGAGTGTACGAAACAGGGGGTTTGTTGGTACTGAAGCTTTCTTT	CAWSVRNRGFVGTEAFF
TRBV5-1	few	TRBJ1-1	TRBD1	TGCGCCAGCAGCCAGCCCTCCGGGACAGGGACGAACACTGAAGCTTTCTTT	CASSQPSGTGTNTEAFF
TRBV6-5	few	TRBJ2-5	-	TGTGCCAGCAGTCCCGGACAGACTTTCACCCAAGAGACCCAGTACTTC	CASSPGQTFTQETQYF
TRBV27	few	TRBJ1-6	TRBD1	TGTGCCAGCGGGGACAGGGTTCCTTCACCCCTCCACTTT	CASGDRVPSPLHF
TRBV7-2	many	TRBJ2-1	-	TGTGCCAGCAGCTTATTAGCAAGCTACAATGAGCAGTTCTTC	CASSLLASYNEQFF
TRBV19	-	TRBJ2-3	-	TGTGCCAGTAGGTCCTACGGAGGACGGGATACGCAGTATTTT	CASRSYGGRDTQYF
TRBV4-3	few	TRBJ1-5	-	TGCGCCAGCAGCCACAGGGCCGGGAATCAGCCCCAGCATTTT	CASSHRAGNQPQHF
TRBV9	few	TRBJ2-7	-	TGTGCCAGCAGCGTAGATCTAACCTACGAGCAGTACTTC	CASSVDLTYEQYF
TRBV5-5	-	TRBJ1-6	-	TGTGCCAGCAGCTACCGGACCCAACGCGGTCCCCTCCACTTT	CASSYRTQRGPLHF
TRBV25-1	-	TRBJ2-1	-	TGTGCCAGCAGTGGGTGGACAGCCTACAATGAGCAGTTCTTC	CASSGWTAYNEQFF
TRBV11-1	few	TRBJ2-1	TRBD2	TGTGCCAGCAGCAAGGGACTAGCGGGAGAATACAATGAGCAGTTCTTC	CASSKGLAGEYNEQFF
TRBV7-9	-	TRBJ2-5	TRBD1	TGTGCCAGCAGATCCTGGGACAGGGGACAAGAGACCCAGTACTTC	CASRSWDRGQETQYF
TRBV20-1	few	TRBJ1-2	-	TGCAGTGCTAGGGAGGACGGATCAGCTAACTATGGCTACACCTTC	CSAREDGSANYGYTF
TRBV12-3/TRBV12-4	many	TRBJ2-1	TRBD1	TGTGCCAGCACCGTCCGACAGGGGCACAATGAGCAGTTCTTC	CASTVRQGHNEQFF
TRBV29-1	-	TRBJ1-1	-	TGCAGCGTTGATAATGTCTCTGAAGCTTTCTTT	CSVDNVSEAFF
TRBV7-2	-	TRBJ2-1	TRBD2	TGTGCCAGCAGCTCGAGACCGGGGGGATACAATGAGCAGTTCTTC	CASSSRPGGYNEQFF